This T cell receptor beta chain appears in the sequencing data of a study of response to subunit inactivated influenza vaccine. Using its own MiXCR run on the RT-PCR reads, TCRdb lists one record per CDR3 protein. The sample has about 570,000 distinct CDR3 sequences, approximately 12% seen once. Germline assignment: CDR1 SGHVS and CDR2 FQNEAQ. The CDR3 covers 13 residues. The ends lost 5 bases at V and 8 bases at J; junction bases unmatched: 3. As regards this clonotype: What it binds is unknown.

Study-wide findings and caveats: With each seasonal influenza vaccination, the authors suggested, few new T cells are recruited.

V and J are TRBV7-8 and TRBJ1-4; TRBD1 aligns across 9 bases. Sample: PBMCs from blood, taken on the day of vaccination. The sequence was collected from a man aged 45-65 years who received an inactivated influenza vaccine. CDR3 DNA: TGTGCCAGCAGCGCCGGACAGGGGGAAAAACTGTTTTTT. Its translation is CASSAGQGEKLFF.